A single sample gave rise to the 32 T cell receptor beta chains below, sequenced in a study of OX40 agonist ivuxolimab in advanced cancers. TCRdb's copy holds only in-frame clones and misses some; the assay was immunoSEQ multiplex PCR. The table includes some 80,000 clones, roughly 88% detected once. Sequences were derived from CD4+ or CD8+ T cells sorted from blood, sampled in a trial of the OX40 agonist ivuxolimab. The receptors shown here come from an adult with an advanced solid tumor such as melanoma, head and neck, liver or kidney cancer.

This chain joins TRBV5-1 and TRBJ2-1; D perhaps matches TRBD2 (6 bases). The CDR3 extends over 14 amino acids. Deletions cut 3 bases from V and 5 bases from J, with 12 bases between. Germline CDR1 and CDR2: SGHRS and YFSETQ. CDR3 coding DNA: TGCGCCAGCAGCTCCCTACTAGCCAACAATGAGCAGTTCTTC. It translates to CASSSLLANNEQFF.

The rearrangement joins TRBV19 to TRBJ2-7; TRBD1 agrees at 9 bases. This CDR3 comprises 13 residues. The germline gives CDR1 LNHDA, CDR2 SQIVND (reference sequence). With 7 bases clipped from V and 2 bases from J, the junction kept 3 bases outside the gene matches. The CDR3 nucleotides read TGTGCCAGTAAGGGACAGGGAACCTACGAGCAGTACTTC. It translates to CASKGQGTYEQYF.

The V and J genes are TRBV6-1 and TRBJ1-2; tentative D call: TRBD1 (5 bases). V lost 3 bases and J lost 6, with 17 bases in between. Germline V CDR1 and CDR2: MNHNS, SASEGT. CDR3 length: 15 residues. This CDR3 reads CASSEQVLGVDGYTF. CDR3 nucleotides: TGTGCCAGCAGTGAGCAGGTGTTAGGGGTCGATGGCTACACCTTC.

The chain links TRBV6-5 to TRBJ2-5, with D unresolved. V was pared by 6 bases and J by 5 bases, with 13 bases between. CDR1 and CDR2 (germline): MNHEY, SVGAGI. The CDR3 is made up of 13 amino acids. The CDR3 loop reads CASRSTVRETQYF. The DNA for the CDR3 is TGTGCCAGCAGATCGACGGTGAGGGAGACCCAGTACTTC.

This clone was found a few times. The rearrangement links TRBV6-1 to TRBJ2-7; possible D gene TRBD1, 6 bases. CDR1 and CDR2 from the germline V gene are MNHNS and SASEGT. V lost 7 bases, J lost 3 bases, and 10 bases lay in between. This CDR3 has 12 residues. The CDR3 coding sequence is TGTGCCAGCAAGGGGGACCACTACGAGCAGTACTTC. Translating it yields CASKGDHYEQYF.

The chain couples TRBV28 to TRBJ1-2; perhaps TRBD1 as D (5 bases). The germline V gene has CDR1 MDHEN and CDR2 SYDVKM. The CDR3 runs to 13 residues. V was cut by 6 bases and J by 3 bases, with 11 bases left in between. The CDR3 sequence is CASRMGGDYGYTF. The CDR3 DNA sequence: TGTGCCAGCAGAATGGGGGGAGACTATGGCTACACCTTC.

Here the CDR3 DNA reads TGCAGCGTAGGACAGGGTAGCACAGATACGCAGTATTTT. It translates to CSVGQGSTDTQYF. This chain links TRBV29-1 with TRBJ2-3; 8 bases are a match to TRBD1. This CDR3 has 13 amino acids. With V trimmed by 6 bases and J by 0 bases, 2 bases remained unmatched. Germline V gene lookup returns CDR1 SQVTM and CDR2 ANQGSEA.

This clone showed up just once. The chain links TRBV6-1 to TRBJ2-7; TRBD2 matches 9 bases. V shed 2 bases and J 5 bases; nucleotides not matched to a gene: 7. The CDR3 is 15 amino acids. Germline CDR1 MNHNS, CDR2 SASEGT. CDR3 DNA sequence: TGTGCCAGCAGTGAATTCGGCGGGAGGGCCGACGAGCAGTACTTC. Amino acids: CASSEFGGRADEQYF.

The V gene is TRBV18, the J gene TRBJ1-3; D is uncertain. Per the germline V gene, CDR1 is KGHSH and CDR2 is LQKENI. The CDR3 contains 16 residues. Trimming cost V 0 bases and J 0 bases, with 9 bases left between them. The CDR3 bases are TGTGCCAGCTCACCACCGGCTAGTATCTCTGGAAACACCATATATTTT. Translation: CASSPPASISGNTIYF.

Turning to this clone: Mismatch with germline at one junction end may stem from a read error. This sample includes further DNA sequences coding for the same CDR3. The genes are TRBV2 and TRBJ1-5; TRBD1 agrees at 9 bases. CDR3 length equals 13 residues. CDR1 SNHLY and CDR2 FYNNEI come from the germline V gene. Written as DNA, the CDR3 is TGCGCCAGCGAACAGGGGGCGCGGCAGCCCCAGCATTTT. It translates to CASEQGARQPQHF.

This chain links TRBV2 with TRBJ1-1; weak D call: TRBD1 (6 bases). V lost 8 bases to trimming and J lost 3 bases, with 19 bases between them. The germline gives CDR1 SNHLY, CDR2 FYNNEI. This CDR3 comprises 15 residues. In nucleotides, the CDR3 is TGTGCCAGCTCGCGGGACACCATCAAAGACACTGAAGCTTTCTTT. Amino acids: CASSRDTIKDTEAFF.

This chain uses TRBV21-1 with TRBJ1-5; the table calls TRBD1, which could not be checked here. TRBV21-1 is tagged as a pseudogene. CDR3 length: 16 amino acids. The CDR3 spells CASSKSGQGTVQPQHF. In DNA form, the CDR3 reads TGTGCCAGCAGCAAAAGTGGACAGGGAACAGTTCAGCCCCAGCATTTT.

This rearrangement joins TRBV28 to TRBJ2-1; D might be TRBD2 (6 bases). Germline assignment: CDR1 MDHEN and CDR2 SYDVKM. This CDR3 contains 16 residues. V lost 4 bases and J 5 bases, leaving 18 bases between the germline ends. CDR3 bases: TGTGCCAGCAGTTCCCCCGGACTACTCCCCCACAATGAGCAGTTCTTC. This encodes CASSSPGLLPHNEQFF.

The chain is built from TRBV19 and TRBJ2-5; the D is unclear. The germline CDR1 and CDR2 sequences are LNHDA and SQIVND (reference sequence). V lost 6 bases and J lost 4, with 9 bases in between. This CDR3 spans 12 amino acids. The CDR3 DNA is TGTGCCAGTAGGGCAGGTGGAGAGACCCAGTACTTC. Its protein product is CASRAGGETQYF. Complete variable domain (other parts from reference TRBV19 and TRBJ2-5): DGGITQSPKYLFRKEGQNVTLSCEQNLNHDAMYWYRQDPGQGLRLIYYSQIVNDFQKGDIAEGYSVSREKKESFPLTVTSAQKNPTAFYLCASRAGGETQYFGPGTRLLVL.

The count of this clone is one. The chain recombines TRBV6-6 with TRBJ1-5; D possibly corresponds to TRBD1 (5 bases). This CDR3 contains 14 residues. CDR1 is MNHNY and CDR2 is SVGAGI in the germline V gene (reference sequence). Deletions cut 4 bases from V and 6 bases from J, with 13 bases between. The chain's CDR3 is CASSSVQGSQPQHF. In nucleotides, the CDR3 is TGTGCCAGCAGTTCCGTCCAGGGAAGTCAGCCCCAGCATTTT.

In its sample, this clone was seen once. The DNA of the CDR3 is TGTGCCAGCTCACCAGGCCGCGGGGACCAAGAGACCCAGTACTTC. Translated: CASSPGRGDQETQYF. The J gene is TRBJ2-5, the V gene TRBV18; the D gene is possibly TRBD2 (6 bases). V was trimmed by 2 bases and J by 0 bases, leaving 10 bases between them. CDR3 length equals 15 residues. Germline V gene sequence: CDR1 KGHSH, CDR2 LQKENI.

The J gene is TRBJ1-6, the V gene TRBV6-1; no reliable D call. The CDR3 length is 13 residues. CDR1 and CDR2 (germline): MNHNS, SASEGT. The V end lost 10 bases, the J end lost 7 bases, and 14 bases lay between the germline ends. CDR3 coding DNA: TGTGCCACCCGGGCCCTTGTGAATTCACCCCTCCACTTT. Amino acid sequence: CATRALVNSPLHF.

The J gene is TRBJ2-5, the V gene TRBV9, with D perhaps matching TRBD1 (7 bases). Germline assignment: CDR1 SGDLS and CDR2 YYNGEE. This CDR3 region has 16 residues. Between the trimmed V and J ends, which lost 3 bases and 4 bases, there was a span of 19 bases. CDR3 nucleotides: TGTGCCAGCAGCGCAGAACTCAGGGGGAGGAGAGAGACCCAGTACTTC. This codes for CASSAELRGRRETQYF.

The genes are TRBV4-2 and TRBJ2-1; perhaps TRBD2 as D (5 bases). Trimming shortened V by 3 bases and J by 9 bases, and 9 bases separated the two germline ends. The germline V gene has CDR1 LGHNA and CDR2 YNFKEQ. This CDR3 has 12 amino acids. Here the CDR3 DNA reads TGTGCCAGCAGCCATCGGGCGGGTGAGCAGTTCTTC. This encodes CASSHRAGEQFF.

This clone is a singleton in its sample. V gene TRBV30 combines with J gene TRBJ1-6; D unresolved. With 5 bases removed from V and 9 bases from J, the gap between germline ends came to 11 bases. The germline V gene has CDR1 GTSNPN and CDR2 SVGIG (reference sequence). The CDR3 spans 12 residues. The CDR3: CAWASSFSPLHF. CDR3 bases: TGTGCCTGGGCGTCTTCCTTTTCACCCCTCCACTTT.

This clone has only one observation. The rearrangement uses TRBV5-8 and TRBJ2-4; a possible D gene is TRBD2 (5 bases). Germline-derived CDR1 and CDR2 are SGHTS and YDEGEE. Trimming removed 0 bases at V and 8 bases at J, with 12 bases between. This CDR3 region has 14 residues. In DNA, the CDR3 is TGTGCCAGCAGCTTGGTTGGCCTCGGGGACATTCAGTACTTC. Protein: CASSLVGLGDIQYF.

The chain has TRBV18 and TRBJ1-3; 10 bases are shared with TRBD1. This CDR3 contains 16 residues. V was clipped by 6 bases and J by 2 bases; unmatched bases: 7. Germline V gene data show CDR1 as KGHSH and CDR2 as LQKENI. CDR3 DNA sequence: TGTGCCAGCTCTCCGGGACAGGGGCAAACTGGAAACACCATATATTTT. The encoded protein is CASSPGQGQTGNTIYF.

The table lists this clone with a few counts. This chain connects TRBV5-4 to TRBJ1-2, with TRBD1 matching 8 bases. Germline trimming cut 9 bases from V and 2 bases from J; bases unmatched to any gene: 6. The CDR3 has 13 residues. Germline lookup yields CDR1 SGHNT and CDR2 YYREEE (reference sequence). For the CDR3, the DNA is TGTGCCACCGCAGGGGGCAAAAACTATGGCTACACCTTC. It yields the protein CATAGGKNYGYTF.

About this clone itself: Other DNA variants within this sample encode the same CDR3. This chain joins TRBV6-1 and TRBJ1-1, with 7 bases that match TRBD1. This CDR3 has 13 amino acids. Trimming at V came to 6 bases and at J to 0 bases, leaving 1 base not matched to a gene. The germline gives CDR1 MNHNS, CDR2 SASEGT. CDR3 protein: CASSGTVNTEAFF. The CDR3 region has the DNA TGTGCCAGCAGCGGGACAGTGAACACTGAAGCTTTCTTT.

The chain uses TRBV2 and TRBJ2-1; 8 nucleotides line up with TRBD1. The CDR3 has 13 residues. Trimming cost V 10 bases and J 6 bases; bases outside gene matches: 8. From germline, CDR1 is SNHLY and CDR2 FYNNEI. CDR3 region: CATQDRALNEQFF. The CDR3, as DNA: TGTGCCACCCAGGACAGGGCCCTCAATGAGCAGTTCTTC.

The chain employs TRBV5-1 and TRBJ2-2, with 9 bases matching TRBD1. The CDR3 spans 13 residues. Germline V lookup: CDR1 SGHRS, CDR2 YFSETQ. V lost 7 bases, J lost 5 bases, and 3 bases stayed unmatched. CDR3 region: CASGQGWTGELFF. The CDR3 DNA reads TGCGCCAGCGGACAGGGGTGGACCGGGGAGCTGTTTTTT.

The genes are TRBV6-5 and TRBJ1-1, with TRBD1 identical over 7 bases. Germline V gene sequence: CDR1 MNHEY, CDR2 SVGAGI. The CDR3 is 15 residues long. The junction had 13 bases not matched to a gene; V was cut back by 6 bases and J by 6 bases. This chain's CDR3 is CASRPGTAMSPEAFF. The CDR3 DNA is TGTGCCAGCAGACCCGGGACAGCAATGTCACCTGAAGCTTTCTTT.

The chain couples TRBV6-1 to TRBJ1-1; D unclear. V lost 3 bases to trimming and J lost 1 base, with 9 bases between them. Germline values: CDR1 MNHNS, CDR2 SASEGT. This CDR3 spans 14 amino acids. The CDR3 coding sequence is TGTGCCAGCAGTGAGATAAACAGGAACACTGAAGCTTTCTTT. This codes for CASSEINRNTEAFF.

This sequence joins TRBV30 and TRBJ2-5; D call uncertain. Germline V gives CDR1 GTSNPN, CDR2 SVGIG (reference sequence). V was pared by 1 base and J by 5 bases, with 14 bases between. This CDR3 region has 14 residues. The CDR3 DNA is TGTGCCTGGAGTGCCCGGCTGGGGTGGGAGACCCAGTACTTC. Translating gives CAWSARLGWETQYF. Together with reference TRBV30 and TRBJ2-5, the CDR3 gives the full variable domain: SQTIHQWPATLVQPVGSPLSLECTVEGTSNPNLYWYRQAAGRGLQLLFYSVGIGQISSEVPQNLSASRPQDRQFILSSKKLLLSDSGFYLCAWSARLGWETQYFGPGTRLLVL.

This chain connects TRBV2 to TRBJ2-2; D is perhaps TRBD1 (6 bases). The CDR3 runs to 14 residues. V lost 6 bases, J lost 7 bases, and 15 bases lay in between. Germline V gene data show CDR1 as SNHLY and CDR2 as FYNNEI. This CDR3 is CASSANRAGGELFF. CDR3 DNA: TGTGCCAGCAGCGCAAACAGGGCAGGCGGGGAGCTGTTTTTT.

The rearrangement uses TRBV19 and TRBJ1-5, with D unclear. Per the germline V gene, CDR1 is LNHDA and CDR2 is SQIVND (reference sequence). The CDR3 is 13 amino acids. Trimming shortened V by 3 bases and J by 5 bases, and 8 bases separated the two germline ends. The CDR3 reads CASSIGRDQPQHF. The CDR3 region has the DNA TGTGCCAGTAGTATTGGTAGGGATCAGCCCCAGCATTTT.

The chain uses TRBV7-9 and TRBJ1-3; 8 nucleotides agree with TRBD1. The V gene's germline CDR1 is SEHNR and CDR2 FQNEAQ (reference sequence). The V gene end was trimmed by 4 bases and the J gene end by 4 bases; junction bases not matched to a gene: 6. This CDR3 spans 15 amino acids. The CDR3 DNA follows: TGTGCCAGCAGCTACCAGGGGGCTACAGGAAACACCATATATTTT. It specifies CASSYQGATGNTIYF.